The rows below give T cell receptor beta chains drawn from one sample of a study of response to subunit inactivated influenza vaccine. In TCRdb, the RT-PCR reads were re-called with MiXCR into one record per CDR3 protein. This sample has fewer than 650,000 distinct CDR3 sequences, with 10% to 15% found just once. Sequences were derived from PBMCs from blood, sampled roughly 46 days after vaccination. The receptors derive from a man aged 45-65 years who received an inactivated influenza vaccine. The CDR3 runs from the conserved cysteine through the conserved F or W. D genes are given only for firm matches. Clone sizes are given selectively: once, few, many, or a class where the clone is expanded.

J gene,D gene,clone size,V gene,CDR3 DNA,CDR3 protein
TRBJ2-2,NA,NA,TRBV20-1,TGCAGTGCTAGTCCTTCTTGGGTACGGTTCACCGGGGAGCTGTTTTTT,CSASPSWVRFTGELFF
TRBJ2-7,NA,many,TRBV20-1,TGCAGTGCTAGAGCAGGGTACCCATACGAGCAGTACTTC,CSARAGYPYEQYF
TRBJ2-4,NA,NA,TRBV20-1,TGCAGTGCTAGTAATTGGGGCCCAGCACTAGCCAAAAACATTCAGTACTTC,CSASNWGPALAKNIQYF
TRBJ2-1,TRBD2,few,TRBV14,TGTGCCAGCAGCCCAGGGACTAGCGGGAGGGGGAGCTCCTACAATGAGCAGTTCTTC,CASSPGTSGRGSSYNEQFF
TRBJ2-7,TRBD2,few,TRBV27,TGTGCCAGCAGCCCATCAATAACTAGCGGGAGGGCCTACGAGCAGTACTTC,CASSPSITSGRAYEQYF
TRBJ2-2,NA,many,TRBV7-3,TGTGCCTCCCTGGCGAACACCGGGGAGCTGTTTTTT,CASLANTGELFF
TRBJ2-7,NA,NA,TRBV12-3/TRBV12-4,TGTGCCAGTGGAACAGGGTACTACGAGCAGTACTTC,CASGTGYYEQYF
TRBJ2-4,TRBD1,NA,TRBV29-1,TGCAGCGTTGGGGACAGCCTAGCCAAAAACATTCAGTACTTC,CSVGDSLAKNIQYF
TRBJ2-3,NA,NA,TRBV20-1,TGCAGTGCCACCCCCGGCTCTTTCACAGATACGCAGTATTTT,CSATPGSFTDTQYF
TRBJ1-1,NA,many,TRBV5-5,TGTGCCAGCAGCTTGAATCCAGCGAGTTTCTCTGAAGCTTTCTTT,CASSLNPASFSEAFF
TRBJ2-3,TRBD1,many,TRBV24-1,TGTGCCACCAGTGTACGGGACAGGGGTGGAGATACGCAGTATTTT,CATSVRDRGGDTQYF
TRBJ2-7,TRBD2,NA,TRBV7-2,TGTGCCAGCAGCATTAGCGGGAGGGTATCCTACGAGCAGTACTTC,CASSISGRVSYEQYF
TRBJ2-6,TRBD1,few,TRBV6-5,TGTGCCAGCAGTTTGCTGGACAGGGGGACCTCTGGGGCCAACGTCCTGACTTTC,CASSLLDRGTSGANVLTF
TRBJ2-6,NA,NA,TRBV5-1,TGCGCCAGCAGCTTGGGATGGGGGGACTCTGGGGCCAACGTCCTGACTTTC,CASSLGWGDSGANVLTF
TRBJ1-5,NA,NA,TRBV5-1,TGCGCCAGCAGCTTGGACGGGGCGCGTAATCAGCCCCAGCATTTT,CASSLDGARNQPQHF
TRBJ2-3,TRBD1,once,TRBV2,TGTGCCAGCTGTTTAAAGGTGCGGGACAGGCTTGGGACAGATACGCAGTATTTT,CASCLKVRDRLGTDTQYF
TRBJ1-1,NA,few,TRBV6-5,TGTGCCAGCAGTTACTCGGACAAGAACACTGAAGCTTTCTTT,CASSYSDKNTEAFF
TRBJ1-1,TRBD1,NA,TRBV5-1,TGCGCCAGCAGCTGGACAGGACCGAACACTGAAGCTTTCTTT,CASSWTGPNTEAFF
TRBJ2-7,NA,few,TRBV20-1,TGCAGTGCTAGACATGAGCCTAGACGGAGGATCTACGAGCAGTACTTC,CSARHEPRRRIYEQYF
TRBJ1-1,TRBD1,few,TRBV5-1,TGCGCCAGCAGGGACAGGGCCTCGGGCACTGAAGCTTTCTTT,CASRDRASGTEAFF
TRBJ1-1,NA,NA,TRBV4-1,TGCGCCAGCAGCCAAGCAGGGGAGCTCAACACTGAAGCTTTCTTT,CASSQAGELNTEAFF
TRBJ2-5,TRBD2,NA,TRBV7-2,TGTGCCAGCAGCTTCCCTGGGGCGGGGGGGCAGGAGACCCAGTACTTC,CASSFPGAGGQETQYF
TRBJ2-5,NA,few,TRBV7-2,TGTGCCAGCAGGAACCCCCCAGATGAGACCCAGTACTTC,CASRNPPDETQYF
TRBJ1-5,NA,few,TRBV30,TGTGCCTGGAGTGCTAGAATGAATCAGCCCCAGCATTTT,CAWSARMNQPQHF
TRBJ2-1,TRBD1,NA,TRBV4-3,TGCGCCAGCAGCCAGTCAGGGACAGGGGCTTTCAATGAGCAGTTCTTC,CASSQSGTGAFNEQFF
TRBJ1-3,NA,NA,TRBV6-1,TGTGCCAGCAGTCCTTCAGTGAGCTCTGGAAACACCATATATTTT,CASSPSVSSGNTIYF
TRBJ2-1,TRBD2,few,TRBV6-1,TGTGCCAGCAGTCAAGACTCCCGGACTAGCGGGAGGAAATACAATGAGCAGTTCTTC,CASSQDSRTSGRKYNEQFF
TRBJ2-1,NA,NA,TRBV7-9,TGTGCCAGCAGCGGACCCCGGGGAGGGGGGTACAATGAGCAGTTCTTC,CASSGPRGGGYNEQFF
TRBJ2-7,NA,NA,TRBV7-9,TGTGCCAGCAGCTTAGCGCGGACTGCAGCCTACGAGCAGTACTTC,CASSLARTAAYEQYF
TRBJ2-1,TRBD1,many,TRBV4-3,TGCGCCAGCAGCCAGCGGACAGGGGGCGAGCAGTTCTTC,CASSQRTGGEQFF
TRBJ2-5,TRBD1,few,TRBV18,TGTGCCAGCTCACCGCCGGGACAGAAAGAGACCCAGTACTTC,CASSPPGQKETQYF
TRBJ2-1,NA,few,TRBV9,TGTGCCAGCAGTCCCCGGGACCAACCAGGGAATGAGCAGTTCTTC,CASSPRDQPGNEQFF
TRBJ2-7,NA,few,TRBV5-6,TGTGCCAGCAGCGCTGGACGGTCCTACGAGCAGTACTTC,CASSAGRSYEQYF
TRBJ2-1,TRBD2,few,TRBV20-1,TGCAGTGCTACTGACTTACTAGCGGGAGCGGTTAATGAGCAGTTCTTC,CSATDLLAGAVNEQFF
TRBJ1-1,NA,few,TRBV29-1,TGCAGCGTTGTCAGAAAGATAGACACTGAAGCTTTCTTT,CSVVRKIDTEAFF
TRBJ2-3,NA,few,TRBV7-9,TGTGCCAGCAGCTTGAGACAGATAGGCACAGATACGCAGTATTTT,CASSLRQIGTDTQYF
TRBJ2-7,TRBD1,NA,TRBV12-3/TRBV12-4,TGTGCCAGCAGCCCAGGGGGATTAGGCGAGCAGTACTTC,CASSPGGLGEQYF
TRBJ2-7,TRBD2,many,TRBV20-1,TGCAGTGCTAGAGCCGGGACTAGCTCGTACGAGCAGTACTTC,CSARAGTSSYEQYF
TRBJ1-1,TRBD1,few,TRBV2,TGTGCCAGCAGCGCATTCAACAGGGGGCTTTCTGAAGCTTTCTTT,CASSAFNRGLSEAFF
TRBJ1-5,NA,few,TRBV25-1,TGTGCCACCTCATCCGACGTCAATCAGCCCCAGCATTTT,CATSSDVNQPQHF
TRBJ2-1,TRBD2,NA,TRBV7-3,TGTGCCAGCAGCTTAAGAACGGGAGGGCCGGGTGAGCAGTTCTTC,CASSLRTGGPGEQFF
TRBJ1-6,NA,NA,TRBV12-3/TRBV12-4,TGTGCCAGCAGTTCAAACATCGCGGGGCGATGGTCACCCCTCCACTTT,CASSSNIAGRWSPLHF
TRBJ2-2,TRBD2,few,TRBV12-3/TRBV12-4,TGTGCCAGCAGGGGACTAGCGGGGGACACCGGGGAGCTGTTTTTT,CASRGLAGDTGELFF
TRBJ1-4,NA,NA,TRBV29-1,TGCAGCGGATGGGGGGGGGTTGGAGAAAAACTGTTTTTT,CSGWGGVGEKLFF
TRBJ2-5,NA,NA,TRBV11-2,TGTGCCAGCAGCTCCCTAACAGGAGCACAAGAGACCCAGTACTTC,CASSSLTGAQETQYF
TRBJ1-4,TRBD1,few,TRBV11-2,TGTGCCAGCAGCTTAGTTGGGACAGGGAAATCCACTAATGAAAAACTGTTTTTT,CASSLVGTGKSTNEKLFF
TRBJ2-7,TRBD2,few,TRBV12-3/TRBV12-4,TGTGCCAGCAGTTTAACCACCGTCACTAGCGGGAGTTACGAGCAGTACTTC,CASSLTTVTSGSYEQYF
TRBJ2-5,TRBD2,NA,TRBV20-1,TGCAGTGCTAGAAGGGCCGGGGGGACCCAAGAGACCCAGTACTTC,CSARRAGGTQETQYF
TRBJ2-7,NA,NA,TRBV4-2,TGTGCCAGCAGCCCAGTTTTCCGGGACGGGGCCTACGAGCAGTACTTC,CASSPVFRDGAYEQYF
TRBJ2-5,NA,many,TRBV7-9,TGTGCCAGCACCACCTCGAGATGGGCTAGTGCAGAGACCCAGTACTTC,CASTTSRWASAETQYF
TRBJ1-2,NA,few,TRBV12-3/TRBV12-4,TGTGCCAGCACCTTTTCCTTTACAGGGTATGGCTACACCTTC,CASTFSFTGYGYTF